This T cell receptor (beta chain) was captured in a study of breast tumors, draining lymph nodes, adjacent tissues. Overall study results and limits: The lymph node origin of tumor T cells was framed as consistent with a hypothesis, not demonstrated. Tumor TCR diversity was below lymph nodes but above nontumor tissue. Data fit most tumor T cells coming from lymph node, expanding in tumor. Luminal-like breast cancer showed significantly higher tumor–nontumor repertoire similarity than basal-like.

There are 15 residues in the CDR3. The V gene lost 1 base and the J gene lost 3 bases, with 13 bases spanning the gap. Germline V CDR1 and CDR2: SGHDT, YYEEEE. TCRdb independently ran MiXCR on the multiplex PCR reads; one entry per CDR3 protein. This repertoire shows about 100,000 distinct CDR3 sequences, about 20% found once; its top ten account for roughly 1.2%. Breast cancer patients provided tissue from their axillary draining lymph nodes. This clonotype was detected a few times. The antigen is undetermined. This chain connects TRBV5-6 to TRBJ1-1; D unclear. This TCR was sampled from a female donor with breast cancer. Some clones in this sample may be carry-over from other donors' samples. Input material: axillary lymph node tissue. Written as DNA, the CDR3 is TGTGCCAGCAGCTTGATCGGACCAATGGACACTGAAGCTTTCTTT. Protein sequence: CASSLIGPMDTEAFF.